The 32 T cell receptor beta chains presented below share a single source sample, sequenced in a study of cytomegalovirus exposure and HLA in healthy donors. PCR primers comprised 60 Vbeta and 13 Jbeta primers. TCRdb keeps only in-frame clones here, not all; method: immunoSEQ multiplex PCR. This repertoire shows more than 150,000 clones, 75% found once; its top ten account for about 8%. The source material was PBMCs. The receptors come from a woman between 40 and 50 years old in good health and CMV-seropositive.

The chain recombines TRBV18 with TRBJ1-5; unclear D gene. The CDR3 covers 15 residues. The germline V and J ends were trimmed by 2 bases and 3 bases, with 11 bases remaining between them. Germline loops: CDR1 KGHSH, CDR2 LQKENI. This CDR3 is CASSPRSNNNQPQHF. The CDR3 DNA reads TGTGCCAGCTCACCAAGGAGCAACAACAATCAGCCCCAGCATTTT.

J is TRBJ2-5 and V is TRBV5-5; D gene ambiguous. This CDR3 is built from 14 residues. Trimming took 0 bases from V and 5 from J, leaving 11 bases between them. Germline V gene data show CDR1 as SGHKS and CDR2 as YYEKEE (reference sequence). The CDR3 loop is CASSLDMSRETQYF. CDR3 sequence (DNA): TGTGCCAGCAGCTTGGACATGTCGAGGGAGACCCAGTACTTC.

This clone was observed a single time. The chain combines TRBV6-6 with TRBJ2-2, with a weak D call TRBD1 (6 bases). The CDR3 has 12 amino acids. Germline V gene data show CDR1 as MNHNY and CDR2 as SVGAGI (reference sequence). V was pared by 5 bases and J by 7 bases, with 8 bases between. CDR3 DNA: TGTGCCAGCAGTGGGGGCGGCGGGGAGCTGTTTTTT. Its protein product is CASSGGGGELFF.

The chain links TRBV5-4 to TRBJ2-2, with TRBD2 matching 9 bases. The CDR3 is 16 residues long. Germline V gene sequence: CDR1 SGHNT, CDR2 YYREEE (reference sequence). With 9 bases clipped from V and 5 bases from J, the junction kept 14 bases outside the gene matches. For the CDR3, the DNA is TGTGCCACCAAACTTTCGGGCGGGAGGGCTACCGGGGAGCTGTTTTTT. Amino acid sequence: CATKLSGGRATGELFF. The entire variable domain, with the rest obtained from reference TRBV5-4 and TRBJ2-2, is as follows: ETGVTQSPTHLIKTRGQQVTLRCSSQSGHNTVSWYQQALGQGPQFIFQYYREEENGRGNFPPRFSGLQFPNYSSELNVNALELDDSALYLCATKLSGGRATGELFFGEGSRLTVL.

This clone was seen a handful of times. The J gene is TRBJ2-7, the V gene TRBV7-9, with 8 bases matching TRBD1. CDR1 and CDR2 (germline): SEHNR, FQNEAQ (reference sequence). This CDR3 comprises 15 residues. The V and J ends lost 4 bases and 2 bases, in that order; junction bases with no gene match: 7. The CDR3: CASSYSGTGTYEQYF. For the CDR3, the DNA is TGTGCCAGCAGCTACTCCGGGACAGGAACCTACGAGCAGTACTTC.

The chain employs TRBV28 and TRBJ1-2; 9 bases agree with TRBD1. The CDR3 runs 14 residues. The trim removed 6 bases at V and 3 bases at J, leaving 5 bases unmatched. Germline loops: CDR1 MDHEN, CDR2 SYDVKM. DNA for the CDR3: TGTGCCAGCAGCTCGGACAGGGGTGACTATGGCTACACCTTC. Translating gives CASSSDRGDYGYTF.

This clone was detected only a few times. The J gene is TRBJ2-7, the V gene TRBV2; 10 positions match TRBD1. Germline V gene data show CDR1 as SNHLY and CDR2 as FYNNEI. V shed 5 bases, J shed 6 bases, and the junction held 7 bases outside the gene matches. This CDR3 spans 14 amino acids. CDR3 residues: CASSRGQGFREQYF. The DNA for the CDR3 is TGTGCCAGCAGTCGGGGACAGGGGTTTCGCGAGCAGTACTTC.

The rearrangement uses TRBV6-6 and TRBJ1-2; 10 nucleotides align to TRBD1. CDR1 and CDR2 from the germline V gene are MNHNY and SVGAGI (reference sequence). The CDR3 runs 15 residues. V gave up 6 bases and J gave up 2 bases; unmatched junction bases: 6. As DNA, the CDR3 is TGTGCCAGCAGCCTGCCGGGACAGGGGAACTATGGCTACACCTTC. Its protein is CASSLPGQGNYGYTF.

This clone has just a few counts. The rearrangement uses TRBV5-1 and TRBJ2-7; the D gene is possibly TRBD2 (5 bases). Germline CDR1 reads SGHRS; CDR2 reads YFSETQ. V was shortened by 1 base and J by 0 bases, with 17 bases between the two germline ends. This CDR3 is 17 amino acids long. The CDR3 DNA reads TGCGCCAGCAGCTTGAGGAGAGGGAGCCCTAGCTCCTACGAGCAGTACTTC. Protein product: CASSLRRGSPSSYEQYF.

The rearrangement links TRBV5-6 to TRBJ1-5, with D possibly being TRBD1 (6 bases). Germline V CDR1 and CDR2: SGHDT, YYEEEE. This CDR3 has 15 residues. The V gene lost 4 bases and the J gene lost 1 base, with 12 bases spanning the gap. The CDR3 here is CASSPGRGSNQPQHF. The CDR3 DNA is TGTGCCAGCAGCCCAGGTAGGGGGAGCAATCAGCCCCAGCATTTT.

V usage is TRBV7-2 and J usage is TRBJ2-7, with D tentatively TRBD1 (6 bases). The CDR3 is 15 residues long. Per germline, CDR1 SGHTA and CDR2 FQGNSA. Trimming took off 6 bases at V and 6 bases at J, with 21 bases between the two ends. The CDR3 DNA reads TGTGCCAGCAGTTTTCGGGACAATCGCGACGTCGAGCAGTACTTC. Residues: CASSFRDNRDVEQYF.

V is TRBV7-2 and J is TRBJ2-3, with 8 bases aligning to TRBD1. With V trimmed by 3 bases and J by 8 bases, 7 bases remained unmatched. CDR3 length equals 14 residues. CDR1 is SGHTA, CDR2 FQGNSA, per germline. The CDR3 nucleotides read TGTGCCAGCAGCTTGCCTGACAGGGGAGCTACGCAGTATTTT. This sequence encodes CASSLPDRGATQYF. Using reference TRBV7-2 and TRBJ2-3 for the parts outside the CDR3, the full variable domain is GAGVSQSPSNKVTEKGKDVELRCDPISGHTALYWYRQSLGQGLEFLIYFQGNSAPDKSGLPSDRFSAERTGGSVSTLTIQRTQQEDSAVYLCASSLPDRGATQYFGPGTRLTVL.

The V gene is TRBV2, the J gene TRBJ2-1, with 7 bases identical to TRBD1. Germline CDR1 and CDR2: SNHLY and FYNNEI. The CDR3 is 14 amino acids. Unmatched junction bases numbered 6, after V lost 6 bases and J lost 4 bases. The CDR3 spells CASRSGTAYNEQFF. The CDR3 bases are TGTGCCAGCAGGTCCGGGACAGCTTACAATGAGCAGTTCTTC. The whole variable domain, remainder taken from reference TRBV2 and TRBJ2-1, is EPEVTQTPSHQVTQMGQEVILRCVPISNHLYFYWYRQILGQKVEFLVSFYNNEISEKSEIFDDQFSVERPDGSNFTLKIRSTKLEDSAMYFCASRSGTAYNEQFFGPGTRLTVL.

V is TRBV5-1 and J is TRBJ1-1, with D maybe TRBD1 (5 bases). Germline CDR1 is SGHRS and CDR2 is YFSETQ. The CDR3 totals 14 residues. The V end lost 0 bases, the J end lost 8 bases, and 14 bases lay between the germline ends. The CDR3 sequence: CASSLGATTAEAFF. CDR3 sequence (DNA): TGCGCCAGCAGCTTGGGTGCCACGACAGCCGAAGCTTTCTTT. Full variable domain (remainder filled in from reference TRBV5-1 and TRBJ1-1): KAGVTQTPRYLIKTRGQQVTLSCSPISGHRSVSWYQQTPGQGLQFLFEYFSETQRNKGNFPGRFSGRQFSNSRSEMNVSTLELGDSALYLCASSLGATTAEAFFGQGTRLTVV.

DNA for the CDR3: TGTGCCAGCACCTCGGACAGGAGCTACGAGCAGTACTTC. Its protein is CASTSDRSYEQYF. This chain uses TRBV6-5 with TRBJ2-7; 7 positions match TRBD1. This CDR3 is 13 amino acids long. CDR1 is MNHEY and CDR2 is SVGAGI in the germline V gene. V gave up 7 bases and J gave up 3 bases; unmatched junction bases: 6.

The chain recombines TRBV28 with TRBJ2-3; D not certain. V was shortened by 5 bases and J by 6 bases, with 12 bases between the two germline ends. The CDR3 is 13 residues long. Germline CDR1 MDHEN, CDR2 SYDVKM. CDR3 coding DNA: TGTGCCAGCAGTAGTATCCTCGGTGATACGCAGTATTTT. Its protein product is CASSSILGDTQYF.

This clone was counted a single time. This chain joins TRBV5-4 and TRBJ1-2; a possible D gene is TRBD1 (5 bases). The CDR3 extends over 11 amino acids. Between the trimmed V and J ends, which lost 5 bases and 8 bases, there was a span of 10 bases. Looked up from germline, CDR1 is SGHNT and CDR2 is YYREEE (reference sequence). This chain's CDR3 is CASSPGSGYTF. The CDR3 DNA reads TGTGCCAGCAGTCCAGGGTCCGGCTACACCTTC.

This chain links TRBV2 with TRBJ2-3; D gene unclear. CDR1 is SNHLY and CDR2 is FYNNEI in the germline V gene. The CDR3 is 10 residues long. The V and J ends lost 1 base and 10 bases respectively, with 3 bases between them. CDR3 in DNA: TGTGCCAGCAGTGAAGTCGCGCAGTATTTT. This translates into CASSEVAQYF.

The chain uses TRBV27 and TRBJ2-7; 7 nucleotides agree with TRBD1. The ends lost 0 bases at V and 3 bases at J; junction bases unmatched: 2. CDR1 and CDR2 (germline): MNHEY, SMNVEV (reference sequence). CDR3 length equals 14 residues. CDR3 sequence: CASSLSGQVYEQYF. CDR3 DNA: TGTGCCAGCAGTTTATCAGGACAGGTCTACGAGCAGTACTTC.

The V and J genes are TRBV18 and TRBJ2-7; D gene unclear. CDR1 is KGHSH and CDR2 is LQKENI in the germline V gene. This CDR3 is 14 amino acids long. Trimming removed 6 bases from V and 9 bases from J, with 21 bases in between. Here the CDR3 reads CASSLAVGDTMQYF. CDR3 in DNA: TGTGCCAGCTCCTTAGCCGTCGGAGATACGATGCAGTACTTC.

The chain combines TRBV6-4 with TRBJ1-4; no clear D. The CDR3 runs 16 residues. Germline V gene sequence: CDR1 MRHNA, CDR2 SNTAGT. Trimming shortened V by 0 bases and J by 4 bases, and 12 bases separated the two germline ends. The DNA for the CDR3 is TGTGCCAGCAGTGACTCCCCCCACAGCCTTAATGAAAAACTGTTTTTT. As protein: CASSDSPHSLNEKLFF.

The gene calls are TRBV5-8 and TRBJ1-1, with D uncertain. Deletions cut 4 bases from V and 9 bases from J, with 16 bases between. The germline V gene encodes CDR1 SGHTS and CDR2 YDEGEE. The length of the CDR3 is 13 residues. CDR3 region: CASSRRSPPKAFF. CDR3 DNA sequence: TGTGCCAGCAGCCGAAGGAGCCCACCGAAAGCTTTCTTT.

The V gene is TRBV19, the J gene TRBJ2-3; D call uncertain. Germline V gives CDR1 LNHDA, CDR2 SQIVND (reference sequence). CDR3 length: 15 residues. V shed 6 bases and J shed 1 base, with 14 bases lying between them. The CDR3 loop is CASRTQRDRTDTQYF. The CDR3 DNA reads as TGTGCCAGTAGGACCCAGCGTGACCGCACAGATACGCAGTATTTT.

This clone came up once. The rearrangement joins TRBV15 to TRBJ1-3; unclear D gene. CDR1 LNHNV and CDR2 YYDKDF come from the germline V gene (reference sequence). Trimming shortened V by 0 bases and J by 0 bases, and 6 bases separated the two germline ends. The CDR3 is 15 residues long. CDR3: CATSREAVSGNTIYF. The CDR3 DNA reads as TGTGCCACCAGCAGAGAGGCGGTCTCTGGAAACACCATATATTTT.

This chain links TRBV7-2 with TRBJ2-3, with 7 bases identical to TRBD1. The CDR3 covers 15 residues. Losses at the gene ends were 5 bases for V and 2 bases for J; bases not matched to a gene: 7. Germline CDR1 and CDR2: SGHTA and FQGNSA. CDR3 nucleotide sequence: TGTGCCAGCAGCGTGAACAGGGGTTTCACAGATACGCAGTATTTT. Translated, it gives CASSVNRGFTDTQYF.

The chain carries TRBV14 and TRBJ2-1; D remains ambiguous. V was clipped by 4 bases and J by 7 bases, with 5 bases between them. The germline V gene encodes CDR1 SGHDN and CDR2 FVKESK. This CDR3 has 11 amino acids. The CDR3 DNA reads TGTGCCAGCAGCCGAGCGAATGAGCAGTTCTTC. This encodes CASSRANEQFF.

This clone was counted between two and nine times. The CDR3 sequence is CASSVAGGNSPLHF. CDR3 coding DNA: TGTGCCAGCAGCGTTGCTGGGGGGAATTCACCCCTCCACTTT. V gene TRBV9 combines with J gene TRBJ1-6; TRBD1 is a possible D gene (5 bases). From germline, CDR1 is SGDLS and CDR2 YYNGEE. The CDR3 has 14 amino acids. V was pared by 2 bases and J by 7 bases, with 10 bases between. Full variable domain (outside the CDR3, taken from reference TRBV9 and TRBJ1-6): DSGVTQTPKHLITATGQRVTLRCSPRSGDLSVYWYQQSLDQGLQFLIQYYNGEERAKGNILERFSAQQFPDLHSELNLSSLELGDSALYFCASSVAGGNSPLHFGNGTRLTVT.

The rearrangement joins TRBV28 to TRBJ1-4; 7 bases align to TRBD1. Trimming took 3 bases from V and 7 from J; bases not matched to a gene: 2. There are 13 residues in the CDR3. From germline, CDR1 is MDHEN and CDR2 SYDVKM. The CDR3 nucleotides read TGTGCCAGCAGTTTTGACAGGGTTGAAAAACTGTTTTTT. It codes for CASSFDRVEKLFF.

This chain joins TRBV19 and TRBJ2-7, with D uncertain. V gave up 3 bases and J gave up 0 bases, with 18 bases separating them. Germline V gene data show CDR1 as LNHDA and CDR2 as SQIVND (reference sequence). The CDR3 has 17 residues. The CDR3 sequence is CASSIDGFASNSYEQYF. The CDR3 DNA is TGTGCCAGTAGTATTGACGGGTTCGCAAGTAACTCCTACGAGCAGTACTTC.

The genes are TRBV19 and TRBJ1-1; maybe TRBD1 (5 bases). The germline V gene encodes CDR1 LNHDA and CDR2 SQIVND (reference sequence). The CDR3 has 15 amino acids. V lost 6 bases and J lost 0, with 14 bases in between. CDR3 in DNA: TGTGCCAGTAGGCCTTCGGGGGGAGTGAACACTGAAGCTTTCTTT. This codes for CASRPSGGVNTEAFF.

The chain carries TRBV10-3 and TRBJ2-7; no clear D. This CDR3 is 15 amino acids long. V lost 0 bases, J lost 2 bases, and 11 bases lay in between. Looked up from germline, CDR1 is ENHRY and CDR2 is SYGVKD. CDR3 protein: CAISESIPQTYEQYF. The CDR3 DNA follows: TGTGCCATCAGTGAGTCGATACCACAGACCTACGAGCAGTACTTC.

This clone was seen once. The rearrangement links TRBV6-5 to TRBJ2-3; D not certain. The CDR3 totals 13 residues. Germline assignment: CDR1 MNHEY and CDR2 SVGAGI. The V and J ends lost 0 bases and 4 bases respectively, with 5 bases between them. The DNA for the CDR3 is TGTGCCAGCAGTTACTCGAGGCCAGATACGCAGTATTTT. Amino acid sequence: CASSYSRPDTQYF.